These 16 T cell receptor beta chains were all obtained from the same sample, sequenced in a study of shared clonotypes between healthy human individuals. TCRdb's table, derived via immunoSEQ multiplex PCR, lists solely in-frame clones and lacks some. This sample yields some 660,000 clones, of which about three quarters are seen a single time; around 2% belongs to the top ten. The sequenced material came from memory CD4+ T cells sorted from blood. Subset of the sample: CD45RA-negative fraction. The receptor set was obtained from a woman in her twenties or thirties in good health.

The J gene is TRBJ2-5, the V gene TRBV2; D is undetermined. Judging by the DNA end, TRBJ2-7 fits better; the J call may be wrong. This CDR3 is built from 12 residues. Germline CDR1 reads SNHLY; CDR2 reads FYNNEI. CDR3 sequence (DNA): TGTGCCAGCAGGATAACTGCCTACGAGCAGTACTTC. Translating gives CASRITAYEQYF.

A word on this clone: Other DNA sequences within the sample encode an identical CDR3. J is TRBJ2-1 and V is TRBV28; D not resolved. The germline CDR1 and CDR2 sequences are MDHEN and SYDVKM. This CDR3 comprises 14 residues. Trimming stripped 8 bases from V and 0 bases from J, with 11 bases between. For the CDR3, the DNA is TGTGCCAGCCGAACCCCTAGCTCCTACAATGAGCAGTTCTTC. Translation: CASRTPSSYNEQFF.

This chain uses TRBV5-1 with TRBJ2-1; D not resolved. Germline-derived CDR1 and CDR2 are SGHRS and YFSETQ. With 4 bases removed from V and 0 bases from J, the gap between germline ends came to 11 bases. The CDR3 runs 15 residues. The CDR3 loop reads CASSQDTGSYNEQFF. The CDR3 coding sequence is TGCGCCAGCAGCCAAGACACTGGCTCCTACAATGAGCAGTTCTTC.

This chain connects TRBV5-6 to TRBJ1-2; 12 positions agree with TRBD1. The J segment lost 8 bases and the V segment lost 4 bases, leaving 6 bases of the junction unmatched. From germline, CDR1 is SGHDT and CDR2 YYEEEE. The CDR3 sequence is 14 residues long. CDR3 sequence reads: CASSRDRGLGGYTF. CDR3 bases: TGTGCCAGCAGCAGGGACAGGGGGCTTGGAGGCTACACCTTC. Combining the CDR3 with reference TRBV5-6 and TRBJ1-2 gives the whole variable domain DAGVTQSPTHLIKTRGQQVTLRCSPKSGHDTVSWYQQALGQGPQFIFQYYEEEERQRGNFPDRFSGHQFPNYSSELNVNALLLGDSALYLCASSRDRGLGGYTFGSGTRLTVV.

The chain joins TRBV18 to TRBJ1-5, with D perhaps matching TRBD1 (5 bases). Germline-derived CDR1 and CDR2 are KGHSH and LQKENI. Trimming removed 5 bases from V and 5 bases from J, with 10 bases in between. The CDR3 runs to 13 residues. The chain's CDR3 is CASSFREDQPQHF. The CDR3 DNA reads as TGTGCCAGCTCATTCAGGGAGGATCAGCCCCAGCATTTT. Variable domain in full (rest from reference TRBV18 and TRBJ1-5): NAGVMQNPRHLVRRRGQEARLRCSPMKGHSHVYWYRQLPEEGLKFMVYLQKENIIDESGMPKERFSAEFPKEGPSILRIQQVVRGDSAAYFCASSFREDQPQHFGDGTRLSIL.

This clone came up once. This chain connects TRBV5-1 to TRBJ2-3; a weak D match, TRBD2 (5 bases). Trimming took 0 bases from V and 6 from J, leaving 14 bases between them. CDR3 length: 15 residues. The germline V gene has CDR1 SGHRS and CDR2 YFSETQ. As DNA, the CDR3 is TGCGCCAGCAGCTTGGCTTGGGCGGGCGCGGATACGCAGTATTTT. As protein: CASSLAWAGADTQYF. Full variable domain (rest looked up from reference TRBV5-1 and TRBJ2-3): KAGVTQTPRYLIKTRGQQVTLSCSPISGHRSVSWYQQTPGQGLQFLFEYFSETQRNKGNFPGRFSGRQFSNSRSEMNVSTLELGDSALYLCASSLAWAGADTQYFGPGTRLTVL.

The chain employs TRBV6-5 and TRBJ2-5, with 7 bases lining up with TRBD2. The CDR3 consists of 16 residues. Germline V gene data show CDR1 as MNHEY and CDR2 as SVGAGI. Trimming took 4 bases from V and 2 from J; bases not matched to a gene: 10. DNA for the CDR3: TGTGCCAGCAGTTCCTCTTTTGCGGGAGCGCAAGAGACCCAGTACTTC. Amino acids: CASSSSFAGAQETQYF.

Concerning this clone: Other DNA sequences in the same sample also yield this CDR3. The chain uses TRBV19 and TRBJ2-1; TRBD1 aligns across 12 bases. The CDR3 runs 17 residues. With 0 bases clipped from V and 7 bases from J, the junction kept 7 bases outside the gene matches. Germline V gene lookup returns CDR1 LNHDA and CDR2 SQIVND (reference sequence). CDR3 sequence reads: CASSIDSGTGGYNEQFF. The CDR3 nucleotides read TGTGCCAGTAGTATAGATTCCGGGACAGGGGGCTATAATGAGCAGTTCTTC.

V gene TRBV30 combines with J gene TRBJ2-2, with TRBD2 matching 10 bases. Germline V CDR1 and CDR2: GTSNPN, SVGIG (reference sequence). V was clipped by 7 bases and J by 2 bases; unmatched bases: 7. This CDR3 contains 15 residues. CDR3 region: CASRGLAANTGELFF. CDR3 sequence (DNA): TGTGCCTCCCGAGGACTAGCGGCTAACACCGGGGAGCTGTTTTTT.

This clone was counted a few times. The J gene is TRBJ2-7, the V gene TRBV5-1; D is perhaps TRBD1 or TRBD2 (5 bases each). Trimming shortened V by 5 bases and J by 1 base, and 7 bases separated the two germline ends. The CDR3 extends over 12 amino acids. In germline, CDR1 is SGHRS, CDR2 YFSETQ. The CDR3 sequence is CASRGESYEQYF. DNA for the CDR3: TGCGCCAGCAGGGGGGAGTCCTACGAGCAGTACTTC.

This clone was picked up a small number of times. V gene TRBV9 combines with J gene TRBJ1-2; 11 bases match TRBD1. The CDR3 has 18 residues. V lost 4 bases and J lost 4; bases outside the gene matches: 15. The germline CDR1 and CDR2 sequences are SGDLS and YYNGEE. The chain's CDR3 is CASSTLRRMGQGGYGYTF. CDR3 nucleotides: TGTGCCAGCAGCACCCTGCGTCGAATGGGACAGGGGGGCTATGGCTACACCTTC.

This clone occurred many times. The sample contains more than one DNA sequence encoding this CDR3. The chain links TRBV20-1 to TRBJ1-1; 7 bases align to TRBD1. The V and J ends lost 6 bases and 3 bases, in that order; junction bases with no gene match: 1. The CDR3 consists of 11 residues. Looked up from germline, CDR1 is DFQATT and CDR2 is SNEGSKA (reference sequence). In nucleotides, the CDR3 is TGCAGTGCAGACAGGGACACTGAAGCTTTCTTT. Amino acids: CSADRDTEAFF.

The chain uses TRBV29-1 and TRBJ2-5; D call uncertain. The V gene lost 3 bases and the J gene lost 1 base, with 6 bases spanning the gap. Germline-derived CDR1 and CDR2 are SQVTM and ANQGSEA. This CDR3 comprises 12 residues. CDR3 coding DNA: TGCAGCGTTGATCAGGTCCAAGAGACCCAGTACTTC. It translates to CSVDQVQETQYF.

This chain connects TRBV10-1 to TRBJ2-5, with a possible D match to TRBD1 (6 bases). This CDR3 spans 15 amino acids. Trimming left V 2 bases short and J 2 bases short, with 12 bases between. Germline-derived CDR1 and CDR2 are WNHNN and SYGVQD (reference sequence). The CDR3 spells CASSETGTKQETQYF. In nucleotides, the CDR3 is TGCGCCAGCAGTGAGACAGGGACCAAACAAGAGACCCAGTACTTC.

This clone was found a few times. The genes are TRBV10-2 and TRBJ2-3, with D unclear. V lost 0 bases and J lost 10, with 8 bases in between. The CDR3 is 12 amino acids. Germline CDR1 is WSHSY and CDR2 is SAAADI. CDR3 nucleotide sequence: TGCGCCAGCAGTGAGTCGATCCGGGCGCAGTATTTT. This sequence encodes CASSESIRAQYF.

This clone was detected a few times. The chain joins TRBV27 to TRBJ2-6, with a possible D match to TRBD2 (5 bases). Looked up from germline, CDR1 is MNHEY and CDR2 is SMNVEV (reference sequence). The CDR3 covers 15 residues. V shed 9 bases and J shed 0 bases, with 12 bases lying between them. This chain's CDR3 is CASRTEGSGANVLTF. The CDR3 DNA follows: TGTGCCAGTCGGACTGAAGGCTCTGGGGCCAACGTCCTGACTTTC.